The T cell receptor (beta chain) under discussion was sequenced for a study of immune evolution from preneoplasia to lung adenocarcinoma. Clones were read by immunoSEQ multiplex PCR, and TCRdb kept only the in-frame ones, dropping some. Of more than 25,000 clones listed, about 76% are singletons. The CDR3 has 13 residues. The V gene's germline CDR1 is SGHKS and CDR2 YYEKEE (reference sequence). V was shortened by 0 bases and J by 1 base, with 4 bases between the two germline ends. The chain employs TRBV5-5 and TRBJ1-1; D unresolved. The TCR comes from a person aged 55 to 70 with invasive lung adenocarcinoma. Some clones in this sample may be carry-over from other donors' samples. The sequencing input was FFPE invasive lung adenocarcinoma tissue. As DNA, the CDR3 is TGTGCCAGCAGCTTGGGGGAGAACACTGAAGCTTTCTTT. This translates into CASSLGENTEAFF.